This entry lists 22 T cell receptor beta chains sequenced from one sample in a study of molecular identifiers for immune sequencing clone quantification. TCRdb used MiXCR to reprocess the PCR reads, holding one entry per CDR3 protein. The data hold just under 65,000 distinct CDR3 sequences, with about a sixth observed a single time. What was sequenced was naive CD8+ T cells from blood, with Jurkat cell RNA spiked in. The subset was: FACS-sorted CD8+CD4-CCR7+CD45RA+ naive T cells. The receptor set was obtained from a human donor in good health. Some libraries in this study had Jurkat cell RNA spiked in.

In its sample, this clonotype was seen many times. DNA for the CDR3: TGTGCCAGCAGTCTCCAGGGGGCGCTTTACGAGCAGTACTTC. Translated: CASSLQGALYEQYF. The rearrangement joins TRBV27 to TRBJ2-7; 8 positions agree with TRBD1. With 5 bases clipped from V and 4 bases from J, the junction kept 7 bases outside the gene matches. Germline values: CDR1 MNHEY, CDR2 SMNVEV (reference sequence). This CDR3 is 14 amino acids long.

This clonotype came up many times. The CDR3 DNA sequence: TGTGCCAGCAGCTTACCCGGACTAGCGGGAGGGGACTACGAGCAGTACTTC. Encoded protein: CASSLPGLAGGDYEQYF. This chain connects TRBV7-8 to TRBJ2-7, with 15 bases identical to TRBD2. The trim removed 2 bases at V and 3 bases at J, leaving 5 bases unmatched. The germline V gene has CDR1 SGHVS and CDR2 FQNEAQ. The CDR3 length is 17 residues.

Ten or more counts support this clonotype. The genes are TRBV3-1 and TRBJ2-3; the match to TRBD2 covers 12 bases. The J segment lost 2 bases and the V segment lost 1 base, leaving 4 bases of the junction unmatched. CDR3 size: 17 residues. The germline CDR1 and CDR2 sequences are LGHDT and YNNKEL (reference sequence). CDR3 sequence reads: CASSQARLAGDTDTQYF. The CDR3 DNA is TGTGCCAGCAGCCAAGCACGACTAGCGGGAGACACAGATACGCAGTATTTT.

The table lists this clonotype with many counts. CDR3 in DNA: TGTGCCAGCAGCTTTTTACTAGCGGGGGTCGTCTACGAGCAGTACTTC. It codes for CASSFLLAGVVYEQYF. V usage is TRBV7-8 and J usage is TRBJ2-7; 11 nucleotides align to TRBD2. CDR3 size: 16 residues. V lost 3 bases and J lost 3; bases outside the gene matches: 7. The germline V gene encodes CDR1 SGHVS and CDR2 FQNEAQ.

The chain joins TRBV29-1 to TRBJ1-4, with a weak D call TRBD1 (5 bases). The CDR3 totals 14 residues. Germline CDR1 and CDR2: SQVTM and ANQGSEA. Deletions cut 0 bases from V and 5 bases from J, with 10 bases between. The CDR3 loop reads CSVEDPRENEKLFF. CDR3 DNA: TGCAGCGTTGAAGATCCCAGGGAGAATGAAAAACTGTTTTTT.

This clonotype was seen at least ten times. The chain recombines TRBV7-2 with TRBJ2-5; D tentatively reads TRBD1 or TRBD2 (5 bases each). The CDR3 consists of 15 residues. The V gene lost 5 bases and the J gene lost 2 bases, with 15 bases spanning the gap. Germline V lookup: CDR1 SGHTA, CDR2 FQGNSA. CDR3 coding DNA: TGTGCCAGCAGCCTTAACGGGACCGATCAAGAGACCCAGTACTTC. It encodes CASSLNGTDQETQYF.

This chain links TRBV6-5 with TRBJ2-7; D call uncertain. V was trimmed by 0 bases and J by 4 bases, leaving 13 bases between them. The CDR3 spans 15 residues. Per germline, CDR1 MNHEY and CDR2 SVGAGI. The CDR3 loop is CASSYSGVTPYEQYF. In DNA form, the CDR3 reads TGTGCCAGCAGTTACTCAGGAGTAACCCCTTACGAGCAGTACTTC.

This clonotype was observed at least ten times. The gene calls are TRBV11-2 and TRBJ2-1, with 8 bases lining up with TRBD1. The CDR3 loop spans 12 amino acids. With 5 bases clipped from V and 12 bases from J, the junction kept 6 bases outside the gene matches. The V gene's germline CDR1 is SGHAT and CDR2 FQNNGV. The CDR3: CASSNRTGRQFF. In DNA, the CDR3 is TGTGCCAGCAGCAACCGGACAGGGCGGCAGTTCTTC.

This clonotype has a count of ten or more. The V and J genes are TRBV28 and TRBJ1-3; D unresolved. CDR3 length equals 16 residues. Germline V lookup: CDR1 MDHEN, CDR2 SYDVKM. V gave up 2 bases and J gave up 0 bases, with 11 bases separating them. CDR3 sequence: CASSLRAGRSGNTIYF. The CDR3 DNA reads TGTGCCAGCAGTTTAAGGGCAGGCCGCTCTGGAAACACCATATATTTT.

This clonotype was observed many times. The V gene is TRBV7-8, the J gene TRBJ2-2; D unresolved. The CDR3 consists of 14 residues. Trimming left V 5 bases short and J 6 bases short, with 13 bases between. Germline CDR1 SGHVS, CDR2 FQNEAQ. CDR3 DNA: TGTGCCAGCAGCGCCGGCGTGTCGGCCGGGGAGCTGTTTTTT. It codes for CASSAGVSAGELFF.

The genes are TRBV13 and TRBJ2-1; 10 bases agree with TRBD1. Unmatched junction bases numbered 8, after V lost 5 bases and J lost 7 bases. The CDR3 runs 15 residues. Germline-derived CDR1 and CDR2 are PRHDT and FYEKMQ (reference sequence). The CDR3 is CASSQTDRGANEQFF. The CDR3 DNA is TGTGCCAGCAGCCAGACGGACAGGGGGGCTAATGAGCAGTTCTTC.

This chain connects TRBV19 to TRBJ2-7; the match to TRBD2 covers 11 bases. The CDR3 has 15 amino acids. From germline, CDR1 is LNHDA and CDR2 SQIVND (reference sequence). After removal of 5 bases from V and 2 bases from J, the junction contained 5 bases not matched to a gene. The CDR3 region has the DNA TGTGCCAGTAGTGCGGGACTAGCGGCGACCTACGAGCAGTACTTC. This gives the protein CASSAGLAATYEQYF. Full variable domain (remainder filled in from reference TRBV19 and TRBJ2-7): DGGITQSPKYLFRKEGQNVTLSCEQNLNHDAMYWYRQDPGQGLRLIYYSQIVNDFQKGDIAEGYSVSREKKESFPLTVTSAQKNPTAFYLCASSAGLAATYEQYFGPGTRLTVT.

This clonotype was found many times. The chain is built from TRBV28 and TRBJ2-7, with 10 bases that match TRBD2. J was trimmed by 2 bases and V by 4 bases; bases with no gene match: 8. Germline CDR1 reads MDHEN; CDR2 reads SYDVKM. This CDR3 has 16 amino acids. The CDR3 DNA follows: TGTGCCAGCAGTTATAAGACTAGCGGGCCGACCTACGAGCAGTACTTC. Amino acid sequence: CASSYKTSGPTYEQYF.

This clonotype was seen a handful of times. This chain uses TRBV2 with TRBJ2-2, with TRBD1 identical over 8 bases. From germline, CDR1 is SNHLY and CDR2 FYNNEI. With 8 bases clipped from V and 4 bases from J, the junction kept 9 bases outside the gene matches. The CDR3 covers 15 residues. The CDR3 protein is CASLSTGARTGELFF. The CDR3 nucleotides are TGTGCCAGCCTTTCGACAGGGGCACGCACCGGGGAGCTGTTTTTT.

The rearrangement links TRBV10-1 to TRBJ2-3, with D unresolved. The germline CDR1 and CDR2 sequences are WNHNN and SYGVQD (reference sequence). CDR3 length: 14 amino acids. Trimming cost V 0 bases and J 0 bases, with 4 bases left between them. In DNA, the CDR3 is TGCGCCAGCAGTGAGTCTTGGAGCACAGATACGCAGTATTTT. Its protein product is CASSESWSTDTQYF.

This clonotype appeared many times. V usage is TRBV5-4 and J usage is TRBJ2-7; the match to TRBD2 covers 10 bases. The CDR3 is 14 amino acids. CDR1 and CDR2 from the germline V gene are SGHNT and YYREEE (reference sequence). J gave up 7 bases and V 2 bases, and 6 bases lay outside the gene matches. In DNA form, the CDR3 reads TGTGCCAGCAGCTTAAGCGGGAGGGCCGGTGAGCAGTACTTC. Residues: CASSLSGRAGEQYF.

This clonotype was counted at least ten times. One end of the junction varies from germline; a read error may be responsible. J is TRBJ2-7 and V is TRBV28; TRBD1 matches at 11 bases. The CDR3 is 12 amino acids. Germline CDR1 reads MDHEN; CDR2 reads SYDVKM. The DNA of the CDR3 is TGTGCCAGCAGTACGGCGGGGGACAGGGGGTATTTC. Translation gives CASSTAGDRGYF.

This clonotype was recorded at least ten times. The rearrangement links TRBV6-6 to TRBJ2-2; 8 bases are shared with TRBD2. The CDR3 length is 18 residues. CDR1 and CDR2 from the germline V gene are MNHNY and SVGAGI (reference sequence). Losses at the gene ends were 2 bases for V and 5 bases for J; bases not matched to a gene: 13. CDR3 nucleotide sequence: TGTGCCAGCAGTTACCGGAAAGCGGGAGCTATTCCAACCGGGGAGCTGTTTTTT. Translation: CASSYRKAGAIPTGELFF.

In this sample, this clonotype turned up a few times. The chain is built from TRBV9 and TRBJ2-1; 10 bases fit TRBD1. J gave up 0 bases and V 5 bases, and 14 bases lay outside the gene matches. This CDR3 contains 19 residues. Germline assignment: CDR1 SGDLS and CDR2 YYNGEE. The CDR3 bases are TGTGCCAGCAGTGACCGTCCGGGACAGGGGTTTAGCTCCTACAATGAGCAGTTCTTC. It is translated as CASSDRPGQGFSSYNEQFF.

This clonotype was found many times. The chain joins TRBV29-1 to TRBJ2-2; 8 bases align to TRBD1. J was trimmed by 1 base and V by 6 bases; bases with no gene match: 4. The CDR3 contains 14 residues. Germline V gives CDR1 SQVTM, CDR2 ANQGSEA. CDR3 amino acids: CSVDDRGNTGELFF. CDR3 nucleotides: TGCAGCGTGGACGACAGGGGGAACACCGGGGAGCTGTTTTTT.

This clonotype was observed many times. The CDR3: CASALGGTSGNTIYF. The CDR3 DNA reads as TGTGCCAGCGCGTTAGGGGGGACCTCTGGAAACACCATATATTTT. The V call is TRBV7-9, the J call TRBJ1-3, with D perhaps matching TRBD1 (6 bases). The CDR3 is 15 residues long. Germline V gene data show CDR1 as SEHNR and CDR2 as FQNEAQ (reference sequence). Between the trimmed V and J ends, which lost 8 bases and 0 bases, there was a span of 14 bases.

V gene TRBV20-1 combines with J gene TRBJ2-7, with TRBD2 identical over 9 bases. The V gene's germline CDR1 is DFQATT and CDR2 SNEGSKA (reference sequence). V lost 6 bases to trimming and J lost 10 bases; unmatched junction nucleotides: 7. The CDR3 loop spans 11 amino acids. This CDR3 reads CSARLGLAQYF. In nucleotides, the CDR3 is TGCAGTGCAAGGTTGGGACTAGCTCAGTACTTC.